This TCR beta chain was recorded in a study of shared clonotypes between healthy human individuals. Overall study context: For every donor, three CD4 naive, three CD4 memory, two CD8 naive and one CD8 memory plates were used.

The germline gives CDR1 MDHEN, CDR2 SYDVKM. V was shortened by 4 bases and J by 10 bases, with 17 bases between the two germline ends. This CDR3 comprises 15 residues. It was at deep level that the assay was run. Data came from immunoSEQ multiplex PCR; TCRdb stores just in-frame clones and leaves some out. The sample comprises around 2,000,000 clones, about 95% of which are singletons, and around 1.1% rests with the top ten. The naive CD8 population came from CD45RO-negative cells selected for CCR7, without terminally differentiated effector memory CD45RA+ cells. Findings and caveats of the study: Sharing across a few donors was seen in around 5% of naive CD4 clonotypes.

For this clone: The target antigen is unknown.

V is TRBV28 and J is TRBJ1-6; D perhaps matches TRBD1 (5 bases). This receptor was identified in a man aged 18 to 30 in good health. Sequencing used naive CD8+ T cells sorted from blood. In nucleotides, the CDR3 is TGTGCCAGCAGTTCCCAAGGGTTTGGGGACTCACCCCTCCACTTT. The encoded protein is CASSSQGFGDSPLHF. The full variable domain, its missing parts supplied by reference TRBV28 and TRBJ1-6, is DVKVTQSSRYLVKRTGEKVFLECVQDMDHENMFWYRQDPGLGLRLIYFSYDVKMKEKGDIPEGYSVSREKKERFSLILESASTNQTSMYLCASSSQGFGDSPLHFGNGTRLTVT.